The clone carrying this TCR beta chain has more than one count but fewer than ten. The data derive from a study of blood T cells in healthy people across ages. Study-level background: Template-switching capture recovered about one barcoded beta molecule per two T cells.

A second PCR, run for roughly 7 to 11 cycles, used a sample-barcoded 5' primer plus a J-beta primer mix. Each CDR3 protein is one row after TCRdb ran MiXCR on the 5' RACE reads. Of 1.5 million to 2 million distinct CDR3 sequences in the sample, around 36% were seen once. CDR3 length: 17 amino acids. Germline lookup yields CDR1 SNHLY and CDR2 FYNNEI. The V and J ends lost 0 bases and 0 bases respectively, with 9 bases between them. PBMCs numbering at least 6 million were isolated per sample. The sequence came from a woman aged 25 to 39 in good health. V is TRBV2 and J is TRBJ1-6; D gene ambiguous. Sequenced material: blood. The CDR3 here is CASSEALVSSYNSPLHF. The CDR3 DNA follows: TGTGCCAGCAGTGAAGCGCTTGTCAGCTCCTATAATTCACCCCTCCACTTT.